This T cell receptor beta chain was obtained from a study of cytomegalovirus exposure and HLA in healthy donors. The PCR used 60 Vbeta and 13 Jbeta primers. TCRdb's table, derived via immunoSEQ multiplex PCR, lists solely in-frame clones and lacks some. The table includes 70,000 to 85,000 clones, around 60% detected once. The sequencing sample was made of PBMCs. The sequence came from a man aged 25-45 years in good health and CMV-seropositive.

The CDR3 region has the DNA TGTGCCAGCAGTGAAGCTAGTAGAACAGGGGGCGTCGGTAAGTTCTTC. Its protein product is CASSEASRTGGVGKFF. J is TRBJ2-1 and V is TRBV2, with TRBD1 matching 9 bases. The CDR3 spans 16 residues. Germline lookup yields CDR1 SNHLY and CDR2 FYNNEI. Losses at the gene ends were 0 bases for V and 14 bases for J; bases not matched to a gene: 14. Filled out from reference TRBV2 and TRBJ2-1, the complete variable domain reads EPEVTQTPSHQVTQMGQEVILRCVPISNHLYFYWYRQILGQKVEFLVSFYNNEISEKSEIFDDQFSVERPDGSNFTLKIRSTKLEDSAMYFCASSEASRTGGVGKFFGPGTRLTVL.